Sequencing of this T cell receptor (beta chain) was carried out in a study of blood T cell repertoires in COVID-19. About the research overall: COVID-19 samples collected from the United States, Italy and Spain covered acute and convalescent phases. From T cells, B-cell-depleted T cells, or PBMCs came the material, which was cDNA or gDNA.

The Seattle patients joined while their infection was active and were tracked longitudinally afterward. Per germline, CDR1 MDHEN and CDR2 SYDVKM. V lost 1 base to trimming and J lost 4 bases, with 16 bases between them. The CDR3 sequence is 16 residues long. Source study methods: Amplifying reference gene primers gave estimates of nucleated cell counts. Generated by immunoSEQ multiplex PCR, the TCRdb table keeps only in-frame clones and is missing some. The V and J calls and clone size are taken from that table; D and trimming were inferred from the DNA. In the table there are about 180,000 clones, around 83% of which are singletons.

The chain is built from TRBV28 and TRBJ1-2, with TRBD1 as a possible D gene (5 bases). The TCR sequence derives from a woman between 45 and 65 years old with COVID-19, enrolled during active disease. The specimen was peripheral blood. DNA of the CDR3: TGTGCCAGCAGTTTATATGGGGCAGGGATAGTCTATGGCTACACCTTC. Amino acid sequence: CASSLYGAGIVYGYTF.